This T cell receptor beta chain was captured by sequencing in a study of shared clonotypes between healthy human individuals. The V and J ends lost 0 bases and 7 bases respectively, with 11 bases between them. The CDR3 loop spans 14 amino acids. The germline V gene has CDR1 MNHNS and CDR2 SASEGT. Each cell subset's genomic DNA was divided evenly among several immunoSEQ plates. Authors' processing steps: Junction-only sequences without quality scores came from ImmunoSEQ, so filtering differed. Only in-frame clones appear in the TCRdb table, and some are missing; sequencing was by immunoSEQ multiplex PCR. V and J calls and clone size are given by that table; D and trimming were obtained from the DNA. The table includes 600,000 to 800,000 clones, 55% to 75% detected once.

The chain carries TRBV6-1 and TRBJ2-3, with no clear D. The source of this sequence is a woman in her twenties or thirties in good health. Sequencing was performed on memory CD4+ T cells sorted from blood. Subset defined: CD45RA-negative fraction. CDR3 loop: CASSEALNGHTQYF. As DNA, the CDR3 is TGTGCCAGCAGTGAAGCGCTTAATGGGCATACGCAGTATTTT.